Below are 20 T cell receptor beta chains sequenced from a single sample in a study of cytomegalovirus exposure and HLA in healthy donors. The PCR used 60 Vbeta and 13 Jbeta primers. Profiled with immunoSEQ multiplex PCR; TCRdb holds only in-frame clones, not every one. The repertoire holds about 64,000 clones, with 85% as singletons. Specimen: PBMCs. The receptors shown here come from a female donor in good health and CMV-seronegative.

V usage is TRBV15 and J usage is TRBJ2-5; tentative D call: TRBD2 (6 bases). The end of the DNA aligns better with TRBJ2-7, so the J call may be wrong. Germline loops: CDR1 LNHNV, CDR2 YYDKDF (reference sequence). The CDR3 consists of 15 residues. DNA of the CDR3: TGTGCCACCAGCAGAGGGCGGGGCCGAAACTACGAGCAGTACTTC. Its protein product is CATSRGRGRNYEQYF.

This rearrangement joins TRBV5-1 to TRBJ2-5; 13 positions match TRBD2. This CDR3 has 17 residues. J lost 4 bases, V lost 4 bases, and 10 bases had no gene match. CDR1 SGHRS and CDR2 YFSETQ come from the germline V gene. The CDR3 DNA sequence: TGCGCCAGCAGCAGTCGGACTAGCGGGAGAGTGGGAGAGACCCAGTACTTC. It encodes CASSSRTSGRVGETQYF.

V is TRBV6-1 and J is TRBJ2-2; unclear D gene. Looked up from germline, CDR1 is MNHNS and CDR2 is SASEGT. CDR3 length: 15 amino acids. V was clipped by 2 bases and J by 2 bases, with 9 bases between them. The DNA of the CDR3 is TGTGCCAGCAGTGAACTCGCGGAAAACACCGGGGAGCTGTTTTTT. Its protein product is CASSELAENTGELFF.

The chain uses TRBV5-6 and TRBJ1-2, with 8 nucleotides matching TRBD1. This CDR3 contains 14 residues. The germline gives CDR1 SGHDT, CDR2 YYEEEE. The J segment lost 4 bases and the V segment lost 4 bases, leaving 6 bases of the junction unmatched. In nucleotides, the CDR3 is TGTGCCAGCAGCCCGAAGGACAGGGCCTATGGCTACACCTTC. As protein: CASSPKDRAYGYTF.

The V gene is TRBV2, the J gene TRBJ1-2, with D possibly TRBD1 on 6 matching bases. The CDR3 is 14 residues long. Germline CDR1 is SNHLY and CDR2 is FYNNEI. The V end was cut by 3 bases, the J end by 2 bases, with 10 bases between. CDR3 loop: CASSDTGRNYGYTF. Here the CDR3 DNA reads TGTGCCAGCAGTGATACAGGGCGAAACTATGGCTACACCTTC.

The rearrangement uses TRBV7-2 and TRBJ2-7, with TRBD1 matching 9 bases. Unmatched junction bases numbered 6, after V lost 3 bases and J lost 0 bases. CDR3 length: 16 amino acids. Germline V gene lookup returns CDR1 SGHTA and CDR2 FQGNSA. The CDR3 loop reads CASSFEATGGSYEQYF. The CDR3 DNA reads as TGTGCCAGCAGCTTCGAGGCGACAGGGGGCTCCTACGAGCAGTACTTC.

The chain has TRBV10-2 and TRBJ1-2; D perhaps matches TRBD1 (6 bases). CDR3 length: 13 residues. V lost 2 bases to trimming and J lost 6 bases, with 10 bases between them. Germline V gives CDR1 WSHSY, CDR2 SAAADI. Here the CDR3 reads CASSERNRDGYTF. The CDR3 DNA follows: TGCGCCAGCAGTGAGAGGAACAGGGATGGCTACACCTTC.

The rearrangement joins TRBV5-6 to TRBJ2-1; a weak D match, TRBD1 (6 bases). The CDR3 consists of 14 residues. CDR1 SGHDT and CDR2 YYEEEE come from the germline V gene. Trimming took off 0 bases at V and 9 bases at J, with 13 bases between the two ends. As DNA, the CDR3 is TGTGCCAGCAGCTTGGCCGGCAGGGGCAGTGAGCAGTTCTTC. Translated: CASSLAGRGSEQFF.

The V and J genes are TRBV27 and TRBJ2-1; TRBD1 might be the D (5 bases). V lost 5 bases and J lost 0, with 11 bases in between. The V gene's germline CDR1 is MNHEY and CDR2 SMNVEV (reference sequence). The CDR3 spans 15 residues. The CDR3 here is CASSPRQGSYNEQFF. For the CDR3, the DNA is TGTGCCAGCAGTCCCCGCCAGGGCTCCTACAATGAGCAGTTCTTC.

This clone came up a few times. This chain uses TRBV11-2 with TRBJ1-1; the D gene is possibly TRBD1 (5 bases). Germline assignment: CDR1 SGHAT and CDR2 FQNNGV. Trimming removed 2 bases at V and 0 bases at J, with 7 bases between. The CDR3 covers 14 residues. The CDR3 nucleotides are TGTGCCAGCAGCTTACGGGGGATGAACACTGAAGCTTTCTTT. Protein sequence: CASSLRGMNTEAFF. Based on the CDR3 plus reference TRBV11-2 and TRBJ1-1, the full variable domain is EAGVAQSPRYKIIEKRQSVAFWCNPISGHATLYWYQQILGQGPKLLIQFQNNGVVDDSQLPKDRFSAERLKGVDSTLKIQPAKLEDSAVYLCASSLRGMNTEAFFGQGTRLTVV.

V usage is TRBV10-2 and J usage is TRBJ2-4; 9 bases agree with TRBD1. The V gene's germline CDR1 is WSHSY and CDR2 SAAADI. The J segment lost 6 bases and the V segment lost 6 bases, leaving 12 bases of the junction unmatched. This CDR3 region has 16 residues. The CDR3 protein is CASRDRGRGERNIQYF. In nucleotides, the CDR3 is TGCGCCAGCAGGGACAGGGGTCGTGGGGAACGAAACATTCAGTACTTC.

The chain couples TRBV5-1 to TRBJ2-3, with D unclear. Per the germline V gene, CDR1 is SGHRS and CDR2 is YFSETQ. V was cut by 4 bases and J by 3 bases, with 12 bases left in between. This CDR3 is built from 14 residues. This CDR3 reads CASSTGGATDTQYF. For the CDR3, the DNA is TGCGCCAGCAGCACTGGCGGTGCAACAGATACGCAGTATTTT. The variable domain in full, completed from reference TRBV5-1 and TRBJ2-3, reads KAGVTQTPRYLIKTRGQQVTLSCSPISGHRSVSWYQQTPGQGLQFLFEYFSETQRNKGNFPGRFSGRQFSNSRSEMNVSTLELGDSALYLCASSTGGATDTQYFGPGTRLTVL.

V gene TRBV19 combines with J gene TRBJ2-4; 11 nucleotides align to TRBD1. The CDR3 has 15 residues. V shed 3 bases and J 8 bases; nucleotides not matched to a gene: 6. CDR1 is LNHDA, CDR2 SQIVND, per germline (reference sequence). The DNA of the CDR3 is TGTGCCAGTAGTATGGCCGGGACAGGGGGGCACATTCAGTACTTC. This gives the protein CASSMAGTGGHIQYF.

The gene calls are TRBV10-1 and TRBJ2-1, with D possibly TRBD1 on 6 matching bases. This CDR3 contains 12 residues. The germline V gene has CDR1 WNHNN and CDR2 SYGVQD (reference sequence). Trimming took 8 bases from V and 6 from J, leaving 11 bases between them. The CDR3 bases are TGCGCCAGCTCAGGGGCGGGCAATGAGCAGTTCTTC. Residues: CASSGAGNEQFF.

The rearrangement joins TRBV18 to TRBJ1-1; D is uncertain. CDR3 length equals 18 residues. Trimming removed 2 bases at V and 0 bases at J, with 19 bases between. Germline lookup yields CDR1 KGHSH and CDR2 LQKENI. DNA of the CDR3: TGTGCCAGCTCACCAGCCCATTTGAGGGTAGCATTGAACACTGAAGCTTTCTTT. It yields the protein CASSPAHLRVALNTEAFF.

This chain connects TRBV4-2 to TRBJ2-2, with a tentative D call TRBD1 (5 bases). CDR3 length equals 16 residues. The V end was cut by 1 base, the J end by 2 bases, with 11 bases between. Germline CDR1 and CDR2: LGHNA and YNFKEQ. CDR3 sequence reads: CASSQGGGQNTGELFF. CDR3 DNA: TGTGCCAGCAGCCAAGGGGGTGGACAAAACACCGGGGAGCTGTTTTTT.

This clone showed up just once. V and J are TRBV19 and TRBJ2-7; 11 bases are a match to TRBD1. Germline values: CDR1 LNHDA, CDR2 SQIVND (reference sequence). This CDR3 contains 11 residues. J was trimmed by 5 bases and V by 9 bases; bases with no gene match: 0. CDR3 sequence: CARGQGDEQYF. The CDR3 DNA reads as TGTGCCAGGGGACAGGGGGACGAGCAGTACTTC.

The V call is TRBV5-6, the J call TRBJ1-1; D unresolved. CDR1 SGHDT and CDR2 YYEEEE come from the germline V gene. The CDR3 is 14 residues long. Trimming left V 2 bases short and J 5 bases short, with 13 bases between. Written as DNA, the CDR3 is TGTGCCAGCAGCTTACCCGGGATGGTTACTGAAGCTTTCTTT. Residues: CASSLPGMVTEAFF.

The V gene is TRBV19, the J gene TRBJ2-2, with D perhaps matching TRBD2 (6 bases). Germline V CDR1 and CDR2: LNHDA, SQIVND (reference sequence). V shed 0 bases and J shed 6 bases, with 8 bases lying between them. The length of the CDR3 is 14 residues. Here the CDR3 reads CASSIDPGAGELFF. CDR3 sequence (DNA): TGTGCCAGTAGTATAGATCCGGGGGCCGGGGAGCTGTTTTTT.

The rearrangement uses TRBV6-5 and TRBJ2-1; D may be TRBD1 (6 bases). Germline V CDR1 and CDR2: MNHEY, SVGAGI. V was shortened by 6 bases and J by 6 bases, with 15 bases between the two germline ends. The CDR3 runs 14 residues. The CDR3 sequence: CASRFSQGCNEQFF. For the CDR3, the DNA is TGTGCCAGCAGATTCTCCCAGGGGTGCAATGAGCAGTTCTTC.